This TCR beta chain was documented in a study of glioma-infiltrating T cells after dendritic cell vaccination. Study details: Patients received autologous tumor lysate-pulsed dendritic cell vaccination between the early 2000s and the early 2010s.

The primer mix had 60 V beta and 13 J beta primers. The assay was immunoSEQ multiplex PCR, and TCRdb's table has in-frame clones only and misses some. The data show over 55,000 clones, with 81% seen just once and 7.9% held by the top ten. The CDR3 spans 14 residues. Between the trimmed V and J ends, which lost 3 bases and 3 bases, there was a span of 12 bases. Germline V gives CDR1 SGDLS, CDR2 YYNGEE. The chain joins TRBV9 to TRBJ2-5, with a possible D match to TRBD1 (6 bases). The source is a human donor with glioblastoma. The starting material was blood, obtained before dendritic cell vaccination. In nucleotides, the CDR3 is TGTGCCAGCAGCGCCGAGGCAGGGGAAGAGACCCAGTACTTC. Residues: CASSAEAGEETQYF.